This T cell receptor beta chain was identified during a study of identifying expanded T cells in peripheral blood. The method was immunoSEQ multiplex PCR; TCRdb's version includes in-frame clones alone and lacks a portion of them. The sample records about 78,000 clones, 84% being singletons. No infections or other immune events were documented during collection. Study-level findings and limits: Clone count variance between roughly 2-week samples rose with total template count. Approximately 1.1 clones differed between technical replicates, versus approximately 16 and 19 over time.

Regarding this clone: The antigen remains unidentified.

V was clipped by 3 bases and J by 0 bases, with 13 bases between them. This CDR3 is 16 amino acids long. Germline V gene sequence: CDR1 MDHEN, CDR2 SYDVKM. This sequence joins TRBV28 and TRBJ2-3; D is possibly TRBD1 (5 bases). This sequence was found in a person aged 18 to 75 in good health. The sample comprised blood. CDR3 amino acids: CASSFGADTSTDTQYF. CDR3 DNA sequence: TGTGCCAGCAGTTTTGGGGCGGACACCAGCACAGATACGCAGTATTTT. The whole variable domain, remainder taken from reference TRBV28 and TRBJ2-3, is DVKVTQSSRYLVKRTGEKVFLECVQDMDHENMFWYRQDPGLGLRLIYFSYDVKMKEKGDIPEGYSVSREKKERFSLILESASTNQTSMYLCASSFGADTSTDTQYFGPGTRLTVL.